This is a list of T cell receptor beta chains from one sample in a study of blood T cells in healthy people across ages. TCRdb processed the 5' RACE reads anew with MiXCR; each CDR3 protein has one entry. Here the sample spans hundreds of thousands of distinct CDR3 sequences, under 25% being singletons. Sequences were obtained from blood. The receptors come from a man between 65 and 85 years old in good health. CDR3s include the opening cysteine and the closing phenylalanine or tryptophan. D genes are given only for firm matches. Size tells how often a clone was seen (once, few, many) or the class of an expanded clone, and some rows leave it out.

D gene,V gene,J gene,clone size,CDR3 protein,CDR3 DNA
TRBD1,TRBV9,TRBJ2-6,NA,CASSKGGQDFSGANVLTF,TGTGCCAGCAGCAAAGGCGGACAGGATTTCTCTGGGGCCAACGTCCTGACTTTC
TRBD1,TRBV5-1,TRBJ2-1,few,CASSQIDRGDNEQFF,TGCGCCAGCAGTCAGATAGACAGGGGAGACAATGAGCAGTTCTTC
NA,TRBV6-5,TRBJ2-7,few,CASSSPADRGIYEQYF,TGTGCCAGCAGTTCGCCAGCGGACAGAGGGATCTACGAGCAGTACTTC
NA,TRBV5-1,TRBJ2-3,NA,CASSSRLPTDTQYF,TGCGCCAGCAGCTCGAGGCTACCCACAGATACGCAGTATTTT
NA,TRBV7-9,TRBJ2-2,NA,CASRRKTGTNTGELFF,TGTGCCAGCAGGCGGAAGACAGGAACTAACACCGGGGAGCTGTTTTTT
NA,TRBV7-2,TRBJ1-6,few,CASSSPWGSPLHF,TGTGCCAGCAGCTCGCCCTGGGGGTCACCCCTCCACTTT
NA,TRBV18,TRBJ2-7,few,CASSQDSKGEQYF,TGTGCCAGCTCCCAGGACAGTAAAGGCGAGCAGTACTTC
NA,TRBV2,TRBJ1-2,NA,CASSEVAGLGYGYTF,TGTGCCAGCAGTGAAGTGGCGGGCCTTGGCTATGGCTACACCTTC
NA,TRBV20-1,TRBJ2-3,NA,CSALGGSRAVQLDTQYF,TGCAGTGCTTTGGGAGGTTCCCGGGCGGTTCAGTTAGATACGCAGTATTTT
TRBD1,TRBV11-2,TRBJ2-5,NA,CASSLARIGQGQETQYF,TGTGCCAGCAGCTTAGCTCGAATTGGACAGGGACAAGAGACCCAGTACTTC
NA,TRBV20-1,TRBJ2-1,NA,CSAPSRSSYNEQFF,TGCAGTGCTCCGAGCCGGAGCTCCTACAATGAGCAGTTCTTC
TRBD1,TRBV25-1,TRBJ1-1,NA,CATREQGQTEAFF,TGTGCCACTAGAGAGCAGGGACAGACTGAAGCTTTCTTT
NA,TRBV7-6,TRBJ2-2,few,CASSLDQTGELFF,TGTGCCAGCAGCTTAGACCAAACCGGGGAGCTGTTTTTT
NA,TRBV28,TRBJ1-5,NA,CASTILSGQGKGQPQHF,TGTGCCAGCACCATTTTGAGTGGGCAGGGGAAGGGTCAGCCCCAGCATTTT
TRBD1,TRBV9,TRBJ1-4,few,CASSERDRPNEKLFF,TGTGCCAGCAGCGAACGGGACAGACCTAATGAAAAACTGTTTTTT
TRBD2,TRBV6-1,TRBJ2-3,NA,CASKIAGGRITDTQYF,TGTGCCAGCAAAATAGCGGGGGGGCGAATCACAGATACGCAGTATTTT
TRBD2,TRBV29-1,TRBJ2-7,NA,CSYWDRGRDHEQYF,TGCAGCTATTGGGATCGCGGGAGAGACCACGAGCAGTACTTC
TRBD2,TRBV7-2,TRBJ2-7,NA,CASSRTSGGTSYEQYF,TGTGCCAGCAGCCGGACTAGCGGGGGTACCTCCTACGAGCAGTACTTC
TRBD2,TRBV4-1,TRBJ2-4,few,CASSQEGLGEGLGQYF,TGCGCCAGCAGCCAAGAGGGCCTAGGGGAGGGCCTTGGTCAGTACTTC
TRBD2,TRBV7-8,TRBJ2-3,NA,CASSLAGLATSTDTQYF,TGTGCCAGCAGCTTAGCGGGACTAGCAACTAGCACAGATACGCAGTATTTT
NA,TRBV7-2,TRBJ1-5,NA,CASSLAASQPQHF,TGTGCCAGCAGCTTAGCCGCGTCCCAGCCCCAGCATTTT
NA,TRBV9,TRBJ2-7,many,CASSVRAGGNHEQYF,TGTGCCAGCAGCGTCCGGGCAGGGGGGAATCACGAGCAGTACTTC
NA,TRBV4-1,TRBJ1-6,few,CASSQDLSSSYNSPLHF,TGCGCCAGCAGCCAAGATCTATCGAGCTCCTATAATTCACCCCTCCACTTT
TRBD1,TRBV27,TRBJ2-7,many,CASSPRDRGTYEQYF,TGTGCCAGCAGTCCCCGGGACAGGGGCACCTACGAGCAGTACTTC
NA,TRBV3-1,TRBJ2-5,few,CASSQDPDQYF,TGTGCCAGCAGCCAAGATCCGGACCAGTACTTC
TRBD2,TRBV3-1,TRBJ2-7,few,CASSQALLAGTYEQYF,TGTGCCAGCAGCCAAGCCCTACTAGCGGGGACCTACGAGCAGTACTTC
TRBD2,TRBV3-1,TRBJ2-1,few,CASSPTGTSGVNEQFF,TGTGCCAGCAGCCCAACCGGGACTAGCGGGGTCAATGAGCAGTTCTTC
NA,TRBV7-9,TRBJ1-1,NA,CASSLAGAWAFF,TGTGCCAGCAGCTTAGCGGGGGCGTGGGCTTTCTTT